One sample yielded the 27 T cell receptor beta chains listed below, sequenced in a study of identical twins. TCRdb ran MiXCR on the 5' RACE reads and lists one entry per CDR3 protein. The sample includes 210,000 or so distinct CDR3 sequences, around 8% of them seen just once. Another study also made use of these data, one on yellow fever vaccine responses in identical twins.

Sequenced material: memory (CD45RO+) T cells sorted from blood. The origin of the receptors is a woman younger than 35 in good health.

This clonotype was seen repeatedly, ten times or more. The V gene is TRBV10-3, the J gene TRBJ2-6; D gene unclear. Trimming left V 10 bases short and J 2 bases short, with 9 bases between. Germline V lookup: CDR1 ENHRY, CDR2 SYGVKD. This CDR3 comprises 13 residues. CDR3 bases: TGTGCCAACACAGAGGCTGGGGCCAACGTCCTGACTTTC. This sequence encodes CANTEAGANVLTF.

This chain joins TRBV11-2 and TRBJ2-7; 9 bases map to TRBD1. The germline V gene encodes CDR1 SGHAT and CDR2 FQNNGV. The CDR3 length is 14 residues. The V gene end was trimmed by 5 bases and the J gene end by 4 bases; junction bases not matched to a gene: 6. CDR3 DNA sequence: TGTGCCAGCAGCAGGGGACAGGGCATGTACGAGCAGTACTTC. As protein: CASSRGQGMYEQYF.

Written as DNA, the CDR3 is TGTGCCAGCAGCCCCCCGCTCTCGCTCGGGGCTTTCTTT. This gives the protein CASSPPLSLGAFF. The chain is built from TRBV28 and TRBJ1-1, with D uncertain. Germline-derived CDR1 and CDR2 are MDHEN and SYDVKM. V was pared by 6 bases and J by 11 bases, with 19 bases between. This CDR3 spans 13 amino acids.

The chain employs TRBV28 and TRBJ2-7, with no clear D. Germline CDR1 is MDHEN and CDR2 is SYDVKM. CDR3 length equals 14 residues. V was clipped by 1 base and J by 6 bases, with 13 bases between them. The CDR3 loop is CASSLLKVAGEQYF. CDR3 coding DNA: TGTGCCAGCAGTTTATTAAAGGTAGCTGGCGAGCAGTACTTC.

This clonotype was detected only a few times. This chain connects TRBV6-2 or TRBV6-3 to TRBJ2-7; 8 positions match TRBD1. The CDR3 totals 14 residues. Germline V gives CDR1 MNHEY, CDR2 SVGEGT. The V segment lost 11 bases and the J segment 3 bases; nucleotides outside the gene matches: 12. The CDR3 reads CAAEGRTGSYEQYF. The CDR3 DNA follows: TGTGCCGCCGAAGGTCGGACAGGGAGCTACGAGCAGTACTTC.

This clonotype has more than one count but fewer than ten. The V gene is TRBV6-2 or TRBV6-3, the J gene TRBJ1-5, with unresolved D. V lost 0 bases and J lost 6, with 9 bases in between. Looked up from germline, CDR1 is MNHEY and CDR2 is SVGEGT. This CDR3 contains 14 residues. CDR3 coding DNA: TGTGCCAGCAGTTACTCGAGTGGGAGTCAGCCCCAGCATTTT. It translates to CASSYSSGSQPQHF.

This clonotype was seen only a few times. The V and J genes are TRBV6-2 or TRBV6-3 and TRBJ2-1, with 9 nucleotides matching TRBD2. The germline gives CDR1 MNHEY, CDR2 SVGEGT. After removal of 8 bases from V and 7 bases from J, the junction contained 9 bases not matched to a gene. This CDR3 contains 14 residues. This chain's CDR3 is CASRVAGGGNEQFF. CDR3 bases: TGTGCCAGCCGGGTCGCGGGAGGGGGTAATGAGCAGTTCTTC.

The chain carries TRBV7-3 and TRBJ2-1; TRBD2 matches at 9 bases. The junction had 19 bases not matched to a gene; V was cut back by 1 base and J by 0 bases. Germline CDR1 reads SGHTA; CDR2 reads FQGTGA. There are 22 residues in the CDR3. CDR3 sequence reads: CASSLRPSGASGVFSSYNEQFF. DNA for the CDR3: TGTGCCAGCAGCTTAAGACCTTCGGGGGCTAGCGGGGTCTTTAGCTCCTACAATGAGCAGTTCTTC.

Regarding this clonotype: A single base separates this from a much larger clone, so it may be a read error. The rearrangement links TRBV4-2 to TRBJ2-3, with no clear D. Germline values: CDR1 LGHNA, CDR2 YNFKEQ. The CDR3 has 15 residues. CDR3 in amino acids: CSSSQEPRRTDTQYF. The CDR3 region has the DNA TGTTCCAGCAGCCAAGAGCCGCGCCGCACAGATACGCAGTATTTT.

This clonotype was counted ten times or more. The rearrangement links TRBV7-8 to TRBJ2-4; D uncertain. Per germline, CDR1 SGHVS and CDR2 FQNEAQ. Trimming shortened V by 1 base and J by 9 bases, and 13 bases separated the two germline ends. The CDR3 length is 14 residues. In nucleotides, the CDR3 is TGTGCCAGCAGCTTAGATTTGGGGTCGGCCATTCAGTACTTC. Encoded protein: CASSLDLGSAIQYF.

The chain carries TRBV29-1 and TRBJ1-2, with a tentative D call TRBD1 (5 bases). The CDR3 runs 14 residues. The V end was cut by 7 bases, the J end by 6 bases, with 21 bases between. CDR1 and CDR2 (germline): SQVTM, ANQGSEA. The CDR3: CSARRDVGIDGYTF. The CDR3, as DNA: TGCAGCGCCAGACGGGACGTAGGGATTGATGGCTACACCTTC. The entire variable domain, with the rest obtained from reference TRBV29-1 and TRBJ1-2, is as follows: SAVISQKPSRDICQRGTSLTIQCQVDSQVTMMFWYRQQPGQSLTLIATANQGSEATYESGFVIDKFPISRPNLTFSTLTVSNMSPEDSSIYLCSARRDVGIDGYTFGSGTRLTVV.

This chain uses TRBV6-1 with TRBJ2-5, with TRBD1 as a possible D gene (6 bases). The CDR3 spans 14 residues. Germline CDR1 is MNHNS and CDR2 is SASEGT. The V end lost 7 bases, the J end lost 4 bases, and 16 bases lay between the germline ends. The CDR3 bases are TGTGCCAGCACGAGTACAGGGATCACAGAGACCCAGTACTTC. It yields the protein CASTSTGITETQYF.

This clonotype has a count of ten or more. This chain uses TRBV29-1 with TRBJ2-7; either TRBD1 or TRBD2 may fit D (5 bases each). Trimming stripped 5 bases from V and 2 bases from J, with 10 bases between. CDR1 is SQVTM and CDR2 is ANQGSEA in the germline V gene. This CDR3 has 12 residues. CDR3 region: CSVRDGTYEQYF. CDR3 nucleotide sequence: TGCAGCGTTCGGGACGGGACCTACGAGCAGTACTTC.

The chain is built from TRBV20-1 and TRBJ2-4; 11 bases are a match to TRBD1. CDR3 length equals 13 residues. Germline CDR1 and CDR2: DFQATT and SNEGSKA (reference sequence). V was clipped by 6 bases and J by 9 bases; unmatched bases: 7. DNA for the CDR3: TGCAGTGCCTTAGAGGGGACAGGGGGCATTCAGTACTTC. Its protein product is CSALEGTGGIQYF.

The chain uses TRBV6-1 and TRBJ2-2; maybe TRBD1 (5 bases). The germline gives CDR1 MNHNS, CDR2 SASEGT. Trimming left V 7 bases short and J 8 bases short, with 14 bases between. CDR3 length: 13 amino acids. CDR3 in DNA: TGTGCCAGCATCACGCAGGGATCAGGGGAGCTGTTTTTT. Translated: CASITQGSGELFF.

This clonotype occurred once. The chain carries TRBV10-1 and TRBJ2-7; TRBD1 matches at 8 bases. Germline loops: CDR1 WNHNN, CDR2 SYGVQD (reference sequence). This CDR3 region has 14 residues. Trimming removed 1 base from V and 1 base from J; junction bases left unmatched: 0. CDR3 sequence (DNA): TGCGCCAGCAGTGAGTACAGGGGGTCCTACGAGCAGTACTTC. It translates to CASSEYRGSYEQYF.

The V gene is TRBV12-3 or TRBV12-4, the J gene TRBJ1-2; D might be TRBD1 (5 bases). The germline V and J ends were trimmed by 8 bases and 8 bases, with 18 bases remaining between them. The CDR3 extends over 13 amino acids. CDR3 amino acids: CASSQGDGLGYTF. The CDR3 DNA reads as TGTGCCAGCTCCCAAGGGGACGGGTTGGGCTACACCTTC.

This clonotype was seen at least ten times. V gene TRBV5-1 combines with J gene TRBJ2-7; no clear D. Between the trimmed V and J ends, which lost 4 bases and 4 bases, there was a span of 12 bases. Germline V gene lookup returns CDR1 SGHRS and CDR2 YFSETQ. The CDR3 is 13 amino acids. The CDR3, as DNA: TGCGCCAGCAGCAACGTGGGCGGTTACGAGCAGTACTTC. Protein product: CASSNVGGYEQYF.

This sequence joins TRBV28 and TRBJ1-3; no clear D gene. This CDR3 is built from 14 residues. Germline V CDR1 and CDR2: MDHEN, SYDVKM. Trimming removed 6 bases from V and 9 bases from J, with 18 bases in between. CDR3 coding DNA: TGTGCCAGCAGCCCCGACGGCCGAAGAGGCACCATATATTTT. It yields the protein CASSPDGRRGTIYF.

This clonotype showed up many times. The chain joins TRBV6-2 or TRBV6-3 to TRBJ2-7; 10 nucleotides line up with TRBD1. The trim removed 0 bases at V and 6 bases at J, leaving 8 bases unmatched. Germline values: CDR1 MNHEY, CDR2 SVGEGT. There are 16 residues in the CDR3. The DNA for the CDR3 is TGTGCCAGCAGTTACTCCAGGACAGGGGGTAGTCGCGAGCAGTACTTC. This translates into CASSYSRTGGSREQYF.

This clonotype was recorded many times. V gene TRBV25-1 combines with J gene TRBJ2-1; TRBD2 aligns across 7 bases. The CDR3 has 13 amino acids. Per the germline V gene, CDR1 is MGHDK and CDR2 is SYGVNS. The ends lost 10 bases at V and 4 bases at J; junction bases unmatched: 7. CDR3 coding DNA: TGTGCCAACCCGCGGGAGAAGTACAATGAGCAGTTCTTC. Translated: CANPREKYNEQFF.

This clonotype was seen many times. V and J are TRBV7-3 and TRBJ2-5; D not certain. The CDR3 covers 14 residues. Germline V gene sequence: CDR1 SGHTA, CDR2 FQGTGA. The V end was cut by 2 bases, the J end by 5 bases, with 12 bases between. The DNA for the CDR3 is TGTGCCAGCAGCTTAGGCCCCAGTGGGGAGACCCAGTACTTC. It codes for CASSLGPSGETQYF.

This clonotype was picked up many times. This chain uses TRBV20-1 with TRBJ1-2; no clear D gene. Looked up from germline, CDR1 is DFQATT and CDR2 is SNEGSKA (reference sequence). V was shortened by 6 bases and J by 4 bases, with 9 bases between the two germline ends. This CDR3 has 11 amino acids. CDR3 DNA sequence: TGCAGTGCCCGACACAGCTATGGCTACACCTTC. This sequence encodes CSARHSYGYTF.

This clonotype was seen ten or more times. The V gene is TRBV6-4, the J gene TRBJ2-5, with 11 bases aligning to TRBD1. This CDR3 region has 15 residues. CDR1 is MRHNA and CDR2 is SNTAGT in the germline V gene. J was trimmed by 1 base and V by 2 bases; bases with no gene match: 0. CDR3 nucleotide sequence: TGTGCCAGCAGTGACGGGACAGGGGGCCAAGAGACCCAGTACTTC. As protein: CASSDGTGGQETQYF.

This chain joins TRBV5-1 and TRBJ2-7; possibly TRBD1 for D (5 bases). Germline CDR1 and CDR2: SGHRS and YFSETQ. V dropped 0 bases and J dropped 2 bases, with 9 bases sitting between them. This CDR3 comprises 14 residues. CDR3 loop: CASSLEGAAYEQYF. The CDR3 DNA follows: TGCGCCAGCAGCTTGGAAGGGGCAGCCTACGAGCAGTACTTC.

V and J are TRBV20-1 and TRBJ2-3; 15 bases agree with TRBD2. CDR1 and CDR2 from the germline V gene are DFQATT and SNEGSKA (reference sequence). Trimming removed 6 bases from V and 4 bases from J; junction bases left unmatched: 5. The CDR3 loop spans 15 amino acids. CDR3: CSAKGTSGRPDTQYF. The CDR3 nucleotides are TGCAGTGCCAAAGGGACTAGCGGGAGGCCAGATACGCAGTATTTT.

The table lists this clonotype with many counts. The rearrangement joins TRBV6-2 or TRBV6-3 to TRBJ2-2; 10 bases are a match to TRBD2. V dropped 4 bases and J dropped 5; count of bases not matched to a gene: 10. The V gene's germline CDR1 is MNHEY and CDR2 SVGEGT. This CDR3 spans 17 amino acids. CDR3 protein: CASSFPSGRVDTGELFF. DNA of the CDR3: TGTGCCAGCAGTTTTCCTAGCGGGAGAGTGGATACCGGGGAGCTGTTTTTT.